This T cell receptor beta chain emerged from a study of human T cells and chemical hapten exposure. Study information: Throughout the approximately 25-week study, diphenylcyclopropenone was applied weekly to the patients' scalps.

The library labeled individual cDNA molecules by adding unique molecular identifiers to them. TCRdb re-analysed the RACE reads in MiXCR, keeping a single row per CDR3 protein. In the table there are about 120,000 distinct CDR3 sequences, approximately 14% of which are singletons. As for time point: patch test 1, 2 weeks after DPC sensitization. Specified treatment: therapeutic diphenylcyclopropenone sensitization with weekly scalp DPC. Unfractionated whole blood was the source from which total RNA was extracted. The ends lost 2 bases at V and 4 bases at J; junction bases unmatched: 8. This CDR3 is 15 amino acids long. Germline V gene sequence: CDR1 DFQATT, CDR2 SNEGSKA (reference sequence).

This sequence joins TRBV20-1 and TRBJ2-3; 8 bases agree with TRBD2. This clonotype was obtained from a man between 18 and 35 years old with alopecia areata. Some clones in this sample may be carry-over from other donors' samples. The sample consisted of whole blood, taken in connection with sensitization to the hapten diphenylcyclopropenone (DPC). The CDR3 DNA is TGCAGTGCTAGATTGGGACTAGGAGATTCAGATACGCAGTATTTT. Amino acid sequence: CSARLGLGDSDTQYF.